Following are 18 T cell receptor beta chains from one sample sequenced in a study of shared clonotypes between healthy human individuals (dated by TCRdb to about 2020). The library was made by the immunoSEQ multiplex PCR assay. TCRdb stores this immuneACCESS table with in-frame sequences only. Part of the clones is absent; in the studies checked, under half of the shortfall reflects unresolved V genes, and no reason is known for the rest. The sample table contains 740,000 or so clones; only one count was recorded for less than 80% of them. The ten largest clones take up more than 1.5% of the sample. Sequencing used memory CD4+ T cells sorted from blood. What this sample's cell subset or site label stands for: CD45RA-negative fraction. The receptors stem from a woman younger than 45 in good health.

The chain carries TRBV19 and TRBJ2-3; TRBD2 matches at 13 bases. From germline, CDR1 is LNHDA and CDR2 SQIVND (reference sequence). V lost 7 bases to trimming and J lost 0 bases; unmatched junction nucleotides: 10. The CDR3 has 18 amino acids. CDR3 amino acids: CASNPGLAGIVSTDTQYF. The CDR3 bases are TGTGCCAGTAATCCGGGACTAGCGGGAATTGTCAGCACAGATACGCAGTATTTT.

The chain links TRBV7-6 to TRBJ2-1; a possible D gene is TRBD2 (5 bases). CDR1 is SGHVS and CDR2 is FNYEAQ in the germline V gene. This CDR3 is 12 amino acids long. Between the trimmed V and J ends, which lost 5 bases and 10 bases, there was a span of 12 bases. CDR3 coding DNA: TGTGCCAGCAGCCGGACTTCGTCCGAGCAGTTCTTC. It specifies CASSRTSSEQFF.

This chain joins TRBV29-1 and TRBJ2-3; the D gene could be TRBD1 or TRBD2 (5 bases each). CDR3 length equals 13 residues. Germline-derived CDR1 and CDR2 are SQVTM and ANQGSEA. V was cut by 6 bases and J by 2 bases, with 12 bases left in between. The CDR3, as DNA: TGCAGCGTCGGGACCTCAACCACAGATACGCAGTATTTT. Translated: CSVGTSTTDTQYF.

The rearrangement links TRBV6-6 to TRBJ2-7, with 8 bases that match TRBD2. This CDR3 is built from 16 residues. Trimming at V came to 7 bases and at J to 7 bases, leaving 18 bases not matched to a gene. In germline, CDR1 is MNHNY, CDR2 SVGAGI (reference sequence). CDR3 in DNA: TGTGCCAGCACTGAGGCAGCGGGAGCTTCCTACGGAGAGCAGTACTTC. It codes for CASTEAAGASYGEQYF.

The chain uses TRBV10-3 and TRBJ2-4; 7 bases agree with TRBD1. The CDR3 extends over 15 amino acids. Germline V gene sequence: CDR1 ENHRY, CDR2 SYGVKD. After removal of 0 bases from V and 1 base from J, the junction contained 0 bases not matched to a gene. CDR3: CAISESQGAKNIQYF. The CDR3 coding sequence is TGTGCCATCAGTGAGTCACAGGGGGCCAAAAACATTCAGTACTTC.

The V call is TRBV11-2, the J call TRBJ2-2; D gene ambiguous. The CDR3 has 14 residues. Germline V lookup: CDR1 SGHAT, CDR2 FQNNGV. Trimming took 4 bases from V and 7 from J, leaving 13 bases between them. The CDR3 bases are TGTGCCAGCAGCTCGCCCCGGTTTAGCGGGGAGCTGTTTTTT. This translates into CASSSPRFSGELFF.

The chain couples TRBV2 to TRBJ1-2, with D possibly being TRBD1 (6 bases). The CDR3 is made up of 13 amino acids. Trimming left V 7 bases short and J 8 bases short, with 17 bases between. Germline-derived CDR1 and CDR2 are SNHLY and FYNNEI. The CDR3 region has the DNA TGTGCCAGCAACACAAACGCGGGGGGCGGCTACACCTTC. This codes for CASNTNAGGGYTF.

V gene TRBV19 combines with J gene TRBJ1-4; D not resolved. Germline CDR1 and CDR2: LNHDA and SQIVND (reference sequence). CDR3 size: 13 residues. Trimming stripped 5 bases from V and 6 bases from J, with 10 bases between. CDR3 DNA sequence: TGTGCCAGTAGTTTGGCGGTATATGAAAAACTGTTTTTT. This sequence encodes CASSLAVYEKLFF. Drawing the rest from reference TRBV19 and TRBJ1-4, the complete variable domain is DGGITQSPKYLFRKEGQNVTLSCEQNLNHDAMYWYRQDPGQGLRLIYYSQIVNDFQKGDIAEGYSVSREKKESFPLTVTSAQKNPTAFYLCASSLAVYEKLFFGSGTQLSVL.

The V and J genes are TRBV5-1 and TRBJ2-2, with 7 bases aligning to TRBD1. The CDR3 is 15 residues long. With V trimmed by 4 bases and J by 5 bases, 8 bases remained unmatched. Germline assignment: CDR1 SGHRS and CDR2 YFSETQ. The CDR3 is CASSPGTELTGELFF. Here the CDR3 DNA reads TGCGCCAGCAGCCCGGGGACAGAACTGACCGGGGAGCTGTTTTTT. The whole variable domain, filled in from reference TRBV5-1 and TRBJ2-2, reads KAGVTQTPRYLIKTRGQQVTLSCSPISGHRSVSWYQQTPGQGLQFLFEYFSETQRNKGNFPGRFSGRQFSNSRSEMNVSTLELGDSALYLCASSPGTELTGELFFGEGSRLTVL.

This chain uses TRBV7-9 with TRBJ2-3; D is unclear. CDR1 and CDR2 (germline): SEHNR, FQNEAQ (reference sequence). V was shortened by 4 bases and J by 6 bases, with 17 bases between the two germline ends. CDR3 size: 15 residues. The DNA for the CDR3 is TGTGCCAGCAGCTCTCCTTGGGGTCCCAGGGATACGCAGTATTTT. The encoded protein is CASSSPWGPRDTQYF.

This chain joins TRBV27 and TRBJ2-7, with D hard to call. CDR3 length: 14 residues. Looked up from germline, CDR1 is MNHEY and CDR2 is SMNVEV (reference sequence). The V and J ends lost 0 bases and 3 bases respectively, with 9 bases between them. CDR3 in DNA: TGTGCCAGCAGTTTATCGAGGCACCTCTACGAGCAGTACTTC. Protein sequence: CASSLSRHLYEQYF.

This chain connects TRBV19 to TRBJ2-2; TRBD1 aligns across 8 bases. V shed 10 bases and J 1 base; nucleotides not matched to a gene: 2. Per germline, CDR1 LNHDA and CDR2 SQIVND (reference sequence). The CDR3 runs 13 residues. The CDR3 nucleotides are TGTGCCACTGGACAGGGGAACACCGGGGAGCTGTTTTTT. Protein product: CATGQGNTGELFF.

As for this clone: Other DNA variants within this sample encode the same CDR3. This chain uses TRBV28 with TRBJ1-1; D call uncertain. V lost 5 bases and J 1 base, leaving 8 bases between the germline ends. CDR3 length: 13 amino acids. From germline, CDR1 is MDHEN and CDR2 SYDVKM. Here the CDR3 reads CASSVSGNTEAFF. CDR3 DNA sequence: TGTGCCAGCAGTGTCTCAGGGAACACTGAAGCTTTCTTT.

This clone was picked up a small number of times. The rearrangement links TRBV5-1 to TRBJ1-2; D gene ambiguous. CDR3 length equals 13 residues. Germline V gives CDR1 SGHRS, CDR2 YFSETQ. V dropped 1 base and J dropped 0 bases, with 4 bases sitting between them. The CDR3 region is CASSLTSNYGYTF. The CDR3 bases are TGCGCCAGCAGCTTGACATCTAACTATGGCTACACCTTC. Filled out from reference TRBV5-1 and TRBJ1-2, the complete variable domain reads KAGVTQTPRYLIKTRGQQVTLSCSPISGHRSVSWYQQTPGQGLQFLFEYFSETQRNKGNFPGRFSGRQFSNSRSEMNVSTLELGDSALYLCASSLTSNYGYTFGSGTRLTVV.

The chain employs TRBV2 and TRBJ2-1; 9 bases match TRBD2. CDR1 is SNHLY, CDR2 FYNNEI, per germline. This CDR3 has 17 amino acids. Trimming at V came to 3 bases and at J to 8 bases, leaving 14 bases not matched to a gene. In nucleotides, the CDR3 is TGTGCCAGCAGTGATCGGGCTAGCGGGATCCGATGGGATGAGCAGTTCTTC. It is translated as CASSDRASGIRWDEQFF.

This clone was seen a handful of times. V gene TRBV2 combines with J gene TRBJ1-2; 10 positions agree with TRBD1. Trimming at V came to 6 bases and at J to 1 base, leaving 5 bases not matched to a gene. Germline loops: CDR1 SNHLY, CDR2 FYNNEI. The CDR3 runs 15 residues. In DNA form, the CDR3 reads TGTGCCAGCAGGGCAGGGACAGGGGATAACTATGGCTACACCTTC. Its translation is CASRAGTGDNYGYTF.

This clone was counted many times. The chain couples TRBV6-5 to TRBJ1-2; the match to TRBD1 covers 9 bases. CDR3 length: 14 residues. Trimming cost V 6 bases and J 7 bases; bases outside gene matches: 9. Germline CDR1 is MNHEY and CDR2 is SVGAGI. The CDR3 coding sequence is TGTGCCAGCAGCAGGGACAGGGAATTTGGTGGCTACACCTTC. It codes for CASSRDREFGGYTF.

The CDR3: CASSPRTLYGYTF. DNA for the CDR3: TGTGCCAGCAGTCCCCGTACCCTATATGGCTACACCTTC. V is TRBV28 and J is TRBJ1-2, with D unclear. This CDR3 has 13 amino acids. Germline V gene sequence: CDR1 MDHEN, CDR2 SYDVKM. The ends were cut back, 5 bases at V and 5 bases at J, with 12 bases in the middle.